These 32 T cell receptor beta chains were sequenced from one sample in a study of T cell responses to AZD1222 COVID-19 vaccine (dated by TCRdb to about 2021). This specimen's time point label, interpreted: about 28 days (+/-7) after the second vaccine dose. Library preparation employed the immunoSEQ multiplex PCR assay. The table comes from immuneACCESS by way of TCRdb, which keeps in-frame sequences with V and J called. Part of the clones is missing from these tables; in studies checked, under half for an unresolved V gene and the rest for unknown reasons. In all, the sample holds some 120,000 clones, and roughly 88% of those were seen once. The top ten clonotypes cover roughly 6.1% of the sample. Material: peripheral blood, obtained 28 days after the second AZD1222 dose. The receptors were gathered from an adult who received the AZD1222 COVID-19 vaccine.

The J gene is TRBJ2-1, the V gene TRBV3-1 (or the pseudogene TRBV3-2), with 12 bases that match TRBD2. Germline V CDR1 and CDR2: LGHDT, YNNKEL (reference sequence). The junction had 4 bases not matched to a gene; V was cut back by 0 bases and J by 10 bases. The length of the CDR3 is 15 residues. The CDR3 sequence is CASSQDSLAGGEQFF. DNA for the CDR3: TGTGCCAGCAGCCAAGATTCACTAGCGGGAGGAGAGCAGTTCTTC.

This clone showed up just a few times. V usage is TRBV6-1 and J usage is TRBJ2-1, with D perhaps being TRBD1 or TRBD2 (5 bases each). Looked up from germline, CDR1 is MNHNS and CDR2 is SASEGT. The length of the CDR3 is 14 residues. Trimming removed 1 base from V and 12 bases from J, with 16 bases in between. CDR3 region: CASSEEGTALRQFF. The CDR3 DNA reads as TGTGCCAGCAGTGAAGAGGGGACGGCTCTTAGGCAGTTCTTC.

V usage is TRBV13 and J usage is TRBJ1-3, with a tentative D call TRBD1 (6 bases). The CDR3 is 15 amino acids. CDR1 is PRHDT, CDR2 FYEKMQ, per germline (reference sequence). The V end was cut by 5 bases, the J end by 2 bases, with 13 bases between. The CDR3 sequence: CASSPGEGAGNTIYF. Written as DNA, the CDR3 is TGTGCCAGCAGCCCCGGTGAGGGGGCTGGAAACACCATATATTTT.

The chain combines TRBV27 with TRBJ1-2; D is undetermined. V was clipped by 8 bases and J by 4 bases, with 11 bases between them. The CDR3 contains 12 residues. CDR1 and CDR2 (germline): MNHEY, SMNVEV (reference sequence). CDR3 DNA sequence: TGTGCCAGCGGATCGTTTATCTATGGCTACACCTTC. Amino acids: CASGSFIYGYTF.

This clone was observed once. The genes are TRBV5-1 and TRBJ2-1, with 8 bases fitting TRBD2. The length of the CDR3 is 15 residues. J lost 7 bases, V lost 4 bases, and 10 bases had no gene match. From germline, CDR1 is SGHRS and CDR2 YFSETQ. CDR3 sequence: CASSAGTSGRNEQFF. CDR3 nucleotide sequence: TGCGCCAGCAGCGCAGGGACTAGTGGCCGGAATGAGCAGTTCTTC.

The chain joins TRBV7-6 to TRBJ2-7; TRBD1 or TRBD2 may be the D gene (6 bases each). The CDR3 length is 15 residues. The V gene lost 6 bases and the J gene lost 4 bases, with 19 bases spanning the gap. Germline CDR1 and CDR2: SGHVS and FNYEAQ. CDR3 loop: CASRGGGGRGYEQYF. The CDR3 DNA sequence: TGTGCCAGCAGGGGGGGTGGGGGCCGGGGGTACGAGCAGTACTTC.

This clone was counted a few times. V gene TRBV7-2 combines with J gene TRBJ1-2; the D gene is possibly TRBD1 (6 bases). The ends were cut back, 0 bases at V and 5 bases at J, with 16 bases in the middle. Germline V CDR1 and CDR2: SGHTA, FQGNSA. The CDR3 is made up of 16 amino acids. In DNA form, the CDR3 reads TGTGCCAGCAGCTTAGCTCAAACAGGGAGTGGGTATGGCTACACCTTC. Protein sequence: CASSLAQTGSGYGYTF.

This clone has a handful of counts. The chain carries TRBV19 and TRBJ2-7; 9 bases are a match to TRBD1. Unmatched junction bases numbered 8, after V lost 1 base and J lost 7 bases. This CDR3 comprises 15 residues. Germline CDR1 reads LNHDA; CDR2 reads SQIVND (reference sequence). The CDR3 protein is CASSIVDRGSSEQYF. The CDR3 DNA follows: TGTGCCAGTAGTATAGTCGACAGGGGGTCGTCGGAGCAGTACTTC.

The rearrangement joins TRBV19 to TRBJ1-6; the match to TRBD1 covers 8 bases. V gave up 1 base and J gave up 10 bases; unmatched junction bases: 12. The CDR3 is made up of 17 amino acids. Germline assignment: CDR1 LNHDA and CDR2 SQIVND (reference sequence). The CDR3 DNA reads as TGTGCCAGTAGTATAGCCCTCCCGACAGGGGTTGGGTCACCCCTCCACTTT. This codes for CASSIALPTGVGSPLHF.

The genes are TRBV10-3 and TRBJ1-1, with D perhaps TRBD1 (5 bases). Deletions cut 7 bases from V and 5 bases from J, with 14 bases between. The CDR3 covers 13 residues. Germline assignment: CDR1 ENHRY and CDR2 SYGVKD. The CDR3: CAINPGRETEAFF. The CDR3, as DNA: TGTGCCATCAACCCAGGGCGAGAGACTGAAGCTTTCTTT.

The gene calls are TRBV5-1 and TRBJ2-7; 10 bases fit TRBD2. V lost 2 bases, J lost 4 bases, and 3 bases stayed unmatched. CDR1 is SGHRS, CDR2 YFSETQ, per germline. The length of the CDR3 is 14 residues. Written as DNA, the CDR3 is TGCGCCAGCAGCTTAAATAGCGGGGGGTACGAGCAGTACTTC. Amino acids: CASSLNSGGYEQYF. The variable domain in full, completed from reference TRBV5-1 and TRBJ2-7, reads KAGVTQTPRYLIKTRGQQVTLSCSPISGHRSVSWYQQTPGQGLQFLFEYFSETQRNKGNFPGRFSGRQFSNSRSEMNVSTLELGDSALYLCASSLNSGGYEQYFGPGTRLTVT.

CDR3 nucleotides: TGTGCCAGCAGCTCGACAGGGGGTAAATACGAGCAGTACTTC. As protein: CASSSTGGKYEQYF. J is TRBJ2-7 and V is TRBV7-8; TRBD1 agrees at 9 bases. J lost 4 bases, V lost 4 bases, and 5 bases had no gene match. Germline values: CDR1 SGHVS, CDR2 FQNEAQ. The CDR3 totals 14 residues.

The genes are TRBV18 and TRBJ1-1, with D hard to call. Trimming took off 7 bases at V and 1 base at J, with 10 bases between the two ends. The CDR3 has 13 residues. Germline assignment: CDR1 KGHSH and CDR2 LQKENI. The CDR3 loop reads CASYPMENTEAFF. Written as DNA, the CDR3 is TGTGCCAGCTACCCCATGGAGAACACTGAAGCTTTCTTT. The variable domain in full, completed from reference TRBV18 and TRBJ1-1, reads NAGVMQNPRHLVRRRGQEARLRCSPMKGHSHVYWYRQLPEEGLKFMVYLQKENIIDESGMPKERFSAEFPKEGPSILRIQQVVRGDSAAYFCASYPMENTEAFFGQGTRLTVV.

Here the CDR3 reads CASSIGPGGLPYEQYF. The DNA of the CDR3 is TGTGCCAGTAGTATCGGCCCAGGGGGCTTACCCTACGAGCAGTACTTC. The V call is TRBV19, the J call TRBJ2-7; 8 bases match TRBD1. The CDR3 covers 16 residues. Germline values: CDR1 LNHDA, CDR2 SQIVND (reference sequence). J was trimmed by 2 bases and V by 3 bases; bases with no gene match: 9.

The chain carries TRBV4-1 and TRBJ2-1; 9 nucleotides line up with TRBD2. The junction had 12 bases not matched to a gene; V was cut back by 4 bases and J by 5 bases. This CDR3 region has 17 residues. Per the germline V gene, CDR1 is MGHRA and CDR2 is YSYEKL. CDR3 amino acids: CASSPRSLAGINNEQFF. The CDR3 coding sequence is TGCGCCAGCAGCCCTCGATCGCTAGCGGGAATTAACAATGAGCAGTTCTTC.

The chain recombines TRBV6-5 with TRBJ1-1; tentative D call: TRBD1 (6 bases). The germline CDR1 and CDR2 sequences are MNHEY and SVGAGI. This CDR3 is 13 amino acids long. V was trimmed by 6 bases and J by 6 bases, leaving 14 bases between them. The CDR3 region has the DNA TGTGCCAGCAGACGAGCAGGGGAATCTGAAGCTTTCTTT. Translating gives CASRRAGESEAFF.

The chain uses TRBV5-4 and TRBJ2-1, with 9 bases lining up with TRBD2. V dropped 6 bases and J dropped 4; count of bases not matched to a gene: 5. Germline assignment: CDR1 SGHNT and CDR2 YYREEE (reference sequence). The CDR3 length is 14 residues. This CDR3 reads CASKAGGSYNEQFF. The CDR3 DNA reads as TGTGCCAGCAAGGCGGGGGGGAGTTACAATGAGCAGTTCTTC.

The gene calls are TRBV6-5 and TRBJ2-7; 8 nucleotides match TRBD1. With V trimmed by 6 bases and J by 2 bases, 9 bases remained unmatched. Germline CDR1 reads MNHEY; CDR2 reads SVGAGI. The CDR3 sequence is 15 residues long. CDR3 protein: CASRPGQGGAYEQYF. The DNA of the CDR3 is TGTGCCAGCAGGCCAGGACAGGGCGGGGCCTACGAGCAGTACTTC.

This clone has a single count. V is TRBV9 and J is TRBJ1-4; 7 nucleotides align to TRBD1. V lost 2 bases to trimming and J lost 0 bases; unmatched junction nucleotides: 4. The CDR3 contains 16 residues. CDR1 and CDR2 (germline): SGDLS, YYNGEE. CDR3 region: CASSVGGTATNEKLFF. The CDR3 DNA reads as TGTGCCAGCAGCGTGGGGGGGACAGCAACTAATGAAAAACTGTTTTTT.

V is TRBV5-1 and J is TRBJ2-7; 9 bases align to TRBD1. Trimming cost V 0 bases and J 3 bases; bases outside gene matches: 4. The CDR3 sequence is 15 residues long. Germline V gene data show CDR1 as SGHRS and CDR2 as YFSETQ. As DNA, the CDR3 is TGCGCCAGCAGCTTGGTCGGGACAGGGAACTACGAGCAGTACTTC. It specifies CASSLVGTGNYEQYF.

The chain is built from TRBV7-2 and TRBJ1-2; no reliable D call. The CDR3 is made up of 15 amino acids. Germline V CDR1 and CDR2: SGHTA, FQGNSA. Trimming pared 4 bases from V and 0 bases from J, leaving 12 bases between. The CDR3 DNA reads as TGTGCCAGCAGCTCTTGGTTCAGCCCTAACTATGGCTACACCTTC. Residues: CASSSWFSPNYGYTF.

J is TRBJ1-1 and V is TRBV11-2; D not resolved. The germline V gene encodes CDR1 SGHAT and CDR2 FQNNGV. V lost 1 base, J lost 7 bases, and 10 bases lay in between. The CDR3 is 13 amino acids. The CDR3 reads CASSLVQPGEAFF. CDR3 DNA sequence: TGTGCCAGCAGCTTAGTACAGCCCGGTGAAGCTTTCTTT.

The genes are TRBV3-1 (or the pseudogene TRBV3-2) and TRBJ1-1; maybe TRBD1 (6 bases). There are 13 residues in the CDR3. Trimming pared 5 bases from V and 5 bases from J, leaving 12 bases between. The germline V gene encodes CDR1 LGHDT and CDR2 YNNKEL (reference sequence). The CDR3 sequence: CASSDNRDTEAFF. In DNA form, the CDR3 reads TGTGCCAGCAGCGATAACAGGGATACTGAAGCTTTCTTT.

In DNA, the CDR3 is TGTGCCAGCAGCTTGGTCGGGGGGAACGGGGAGCTGTTTTTT. Translation: CASSLVGGNGELFF. J is TRBJ2-2 and V is TRBV5-4; 7 bases align to TRBD2. The CDR3 totals 14 residues. CDR1 and CDR2 (germline): SGHNT, YYREEE (reference sequence). The ends lost 0 bases at V and 7 bases at J; junction bases unmatched: 3.

In this sample, this clone turned up a few times. The chain recombines TRBV28 with TRBJ1-5; 7 bases map to TRBD1. The germline V gene has CDR1 MDHEN and CDR2 SYDVKM. Unmatched junction bases numbered 13, after V lost 1 base and J lost 1 base. The CDR3 consists of 19 residues. The CDR3 loop reads CASSLFWQGGGMSNQPQHF. In DNA, the CDR3 is TGTGCCAGCAGTTTATTCTGGCAGGGGGGAGGTATGAGCAATCAGCCCCAGCATTTT.

The rearrangement joins TRBV9 to TRBJ1-4, with D possibly TRBD1 on 6 matching bases. The germline V gene has CDR1 SGDLS and CDR2 YYNGEE. Deletions cut 3 bases from V and 7 bases from J, with 22 bases between. The CDR3 length is 17 residues. CDR3 protein: CASSAHALGGAGEKLFF. In DNA, the CDR3 is TGTGCCAGCAGCGCCCACGCTCTGGGGGGCGCGGGTGAAAAACTGTTTTTT.

V is TRBV12-3 or TRBV12-4 and J is TRBJ1-5, with 8 bases matching TRBD1. V gave up 5 bases and J gave up 6 bases; unmatched junction bases: 3. The CDR3 is 13 residues long. CDR3 residues: CASSLQGGQPQHF. In nucleotides, the CDR3 is TGTGCCAGCAGTCTACAGGGGGGTCAGCCCCAGCATTTT.

The genes are TRBV11-3 and TRBJ1-1; no firm D call. The ends were cut back, 5 bases at V and 4 bases at J, with 20 bases in the middle. CDR1 and CDR2 from the germline V gene are SGHNT and YENEEA. The CDR3 contains 16 residues. CDR3 sequence (DNA): TGTGCCAGCAGCAAAGACCTGACACGGTTTGCCACTGAAGCTTTCTTT. It codes for CASSKDLTRFATEAFF. The variable domain in full, with the rest retrieved from reference TRBV11-3 and TRBJ1-1, is EAGVVQSPRYKIIEKKQPVAFWCNPISGHNTLYWYLQNLGQGPELLIRYENEEAVDDSQLPKDRFSAERLKGVDSTLKIQPAELGDSAVYLCASSKDLTRFATEAFFGQGTRLTVV.

This chain uses TRBV5-1 with TRBJ1-2, with TRBD1 identical over 9 bases. Per the germline V gene, CDR1 is SGHRS and CDR2 is YFSETQ. The CDR3 contains 14 residues. V lost 6 bases to trimming and J lost 7 bases; unmatched junction nucleotides: 10. The CDR3 protein is CASTPLGQGSGYTF. Here the CDR3 DNA reads TGCGCCAGCACCCCCCTGGGACAGGGCTCTGGCTACACCTTC. Drawing the rest from reference TRBV5-1 and TRBJ1-2, the complete variable domain is KAGVTQTPRYLIKTRGQQVTLSCSPISGHRSVSWYQQTPGQGLQFLFEYFSETQRNKGNFPGRFSGRQFSNSRSEMNVSTLELGDSALYLCASTPLGQGSGYTFGSGTRLTVV.

The V and J genes are TRBV4-1 and TRBJ1-5; 7 bases are shared with TRBD1. The germline V gene has CDR1 MGHRA and CDR2 YSYEKL. The V segment lost 1 base and the J segment 2 bases; nucleotides outside the gene matches: 8. CDR3 length: 17 residues. CDR3 nucleotide sequence: TGCGCCAGCAGCCAAGGGGAAAGACAGGGAGGCAATCAGCCCCAGCATTTT. This sequence encodes CASSQGERQGGNQPQHF.

The rearrangement uses TRBV19 and TRBJ2-1, with D maybe TRBD2 (5 bases). The germline V and J ends were trimmed by 0 bases and 5 bases, with 8 bases remaining between them. The CDR3 extends over 14 amino acids. Looked up from germline, CDR1 is LNHDA and CDR2 is SQIVND (reference sequence). CDR3 DNA: TGTGCCAGTAGTATAGATAGCGCCGACAATGAGCAGTTCTTC. This encodes CASSIDSADNEQFF.

J is TRBJ1-2 and V is TRBV3-1 (or the pseudogene TRBV3-2); D ambiguous. The CDR3 runs to 14 residues. Germline CDR1 LGHDT, CDR2 YNNKEL (reference sequence). The V end was cut by 0 bases, the J end by 8 bases, with 13 bases between. CDR3 residues: CASSQDWGARGYTF. The CDR3, as DNA: TGTGCCAGCAGCCAAGATTGGGGAGCTCGCGGCTACACCTTC.